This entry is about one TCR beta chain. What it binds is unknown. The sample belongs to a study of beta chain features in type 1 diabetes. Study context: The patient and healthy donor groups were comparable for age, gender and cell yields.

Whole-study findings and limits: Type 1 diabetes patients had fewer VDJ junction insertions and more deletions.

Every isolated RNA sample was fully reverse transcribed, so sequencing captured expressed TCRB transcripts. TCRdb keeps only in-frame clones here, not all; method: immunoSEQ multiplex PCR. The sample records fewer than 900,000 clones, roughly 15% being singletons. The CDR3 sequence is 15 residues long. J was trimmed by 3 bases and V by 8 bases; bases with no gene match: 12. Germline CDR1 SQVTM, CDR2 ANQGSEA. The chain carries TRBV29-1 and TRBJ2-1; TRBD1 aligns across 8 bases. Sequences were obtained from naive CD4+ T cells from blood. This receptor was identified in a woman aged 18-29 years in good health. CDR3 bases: TGCAGCTTCCCCAGGACAGGGAACCTCTACAATGAGCAGTTCTTC. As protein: CSFPRTGNLYNEQFF.